Presented here are 3 T cell receptor beta chains from one specimen sequenced in a study of CD4 T cells in relation to SARS-CoV-2 and coronaviruses. TCRdb's table, derived via immunoSEQ multiplex PCR, lists solely in-frame clones and lacks some. The sample carries roughly 10,000 clones, 65% to 75% recorded once. Antigens of these TCRs are unknown. CD4+ T cells from unexposed donors were obtained before the COVID-19 pandemic (2011-2018). The cells were cultured for approximately ten days before CD4+ T cells were isolated. The material sequenced was CD4+ T cells from PBMCs, cultured in vitro. The source is a human donor in good health.

This clone has more than one count but fewer than ten. The rearrangement uses TRBV7-9 and TRBJ1-6; D is possibly TRBD1 (6 bases). The germline V gene has CDR1 SEHNR and CDR2 FQNEAQ (reference sequence). The CDR3 totals 14 residues. The V end lost 5 bases, the J end lost 9 bases, and 14 bases lay between the germline ends. The CDR3 loop reads CASSHRELRSPLHF. CDR3 coding DNA: TGTGCCAGCAGCCACAGGGAGCTTCGTTCACCCCTCCACTTT.

This chain uses TRBV6-2 or TRBV6-3 with TRBJ2-4; D is possibly TRBD2 (5 bases). Trimming removed 2 bases from V and 0 bases from J, with 14 bases in between. The CDR3 sequence is 17 residues long. CDR1 MNHEY and CDR2 SVGEGT come from the germline V gene. DNA of the CDR3: TGTGCCAGCAGTTACGGTAGGAGAGGACTAGCCAAAAACATTCAGTACTTC. Amino acid sequence: CASSYGRRGLAKNIQYF.

The CDR3 sequence: CASSRGQETQYF. CDR3 bases: TGTGCCAGCAGTCGCGGCCAAGAGACCCAGTACTTC. The chain links TRBV11-3 to TRBJ2-5; D is unresolved. Germline V lookup: CDR1 SGHNT, CDR2 YENEEA. V lost 6 bases to trimming and J lost 1 base, with 6 bases between them. This CDR3 is built from 12 residues.